These 30 T cell receptor beta chains were all obtained from the same sample, sequenced in a study of shared clonotypes between healthy human individuals. Clones were sequenced by immunoSEQ multiplex PCR, and TCRdb holds only the in-frame ones, with some missing. The sample lists hundreds of thousands of clones, around four fifths occurring once. The sequencing input was memory CD4+ T cells sorted from blood. Subset reported: CD45RA-negative fraction. The origin of the receptors is a woman between 25 and 40 years old in good health.

This clone was found many times. The V and J genes are TRBV7-2 and TRBJ1-5; D is ambiguous. Per the germline V gene, CDR1 is SGHTA and CDR2 is FQGNSA. V lost 2 bases and J 7 bases, leaving 9 bases between the germline ends. CDR3 length: 13 residues. The CDR3 sequence: CASSLTLGQPQHF. DNA for the CDR3: TGTGCCAGCAGCTTAACCCTCGGCCAGCCCCAGCATTTT.

The genes are TRBV2 and TRBJ2-5; the D is unclear. V lost 5 bases and J lost 7, with 8 bases in between. This CDR3 is 11 amino acids long. The germline gives CDR1 SNHLY, CDR2 FYNNEI. The CDR3 DNA follows: TGTGCCAGCAGTCCCGGGCCGACCCAGTACTTC. Translation: CASSPGPTQYF.

The V call is TRBV19, the J call TRBJ2-1, with 10 nucleotides matching TRBD1. Germline lookup yields CDR1 LNHDA and CDR2 SQIVND (reference sequence). The trim removed 5 bases at V and 9 bases at J, leaving 10 bases unmatched. The CDR3 runs to 15 residues. CDR3 in amino acids: CASSPQGQGSVEQFF. DNA for the CDR3: TGTGCCAGTAGTCCCCAGGGACAGGGGAGCGTTGAGCAGTTCTTC.

With respect to this clone: The identical CDR3 is also encoded by other nucleotide sequences in the sample. V and J are TRBV5-1 and TRBJ2-1, with D unresolved. CDR1 is SGHRS and CDR2 is YFSETQ in the germline V gene. The germline V and J ends were trimmed by 0 bases and 6 bases, with 4 bases remaining between them. This CDR3 spans 12 amino acids. The CDR3 here is CASSLVSNEQFF. The CDR3 bases are TGCGCCAGCAGCTTGGTTTCCAATGAGCAGTTCTTC.

This chain joins TRBV5-1 and TRBJ1-4; 8 positions agree with TRBD1. CDR3 length: 14 residues. Per the germline V gene, CDR1 is SGHRS and CDR2 is YFSETQ. The V gene end was trimmed by 2 bases and the J gene end by 6 bases; junction bases not matched to a gene: 3. The CDR3 sequence is CASSFRGRDEKLFF. For the CDR3, the DNA is TGCGCCAGCAGCTTCAGGGGGCGCGATGAAAAACTGTTTTTT.

Details on this clone: The same CDR3 is also encoded by other DNA sequences in this sample. This rearrangement joins TRBV18 to TRBJ1-3, with unresolved D. Trimming took 3 bases from V and 0 from J, leaving 9 bases between them. The CDR3 is 15 amino acids. CDR1 is KGHSH, CDR2 LQKENI, per germline. CDR3 loop: CASSPTASSGNTIYF. The CDR3 nucleotides are TGTGCCAGCTCACCTACGGCGAGCTCTGGAAACACCATATATTTT.

V usage is TRBV6-1 and J usage is TRBJ1-1; D may be TRBD1 (6 bases). The CDR3 consists of 14 residues. V was clipped by 5 bases and J by 4 bases, with 14 bases between them. Germline-derived CDR1 and CDR2 are MNHNS and SASEGT. The CDR3 is CASSQGGRRTEAFF. CDR3 in DNA: TGTGCCAGCAGTCAAGGGGGGCGACGCACTGAAGCTTTCTTT.

A word on this clone: Other DNA sequences of this sample code for an identical CDR3. The J gene is TRBJ2-1, the V gene TRBV5-1; no clear D. The germline V gene encodes CDR1 SGHRS and CDR2 YFSETQ. V gave up 5 bases and J gave up 0 bases, with 6 bases separating them. The CDR3 sequence is 13 residues long. CDR3 sequence (DNA): TGCGCCAGCAGTGGCAGCTCCTACAATGAGCAGTTCTTC. This codes for CASSGSSYNEQFF.

The chain couples TRBV29-1 to TRBJ2-3; maybe TRBD2 (5 bases). The V gene lost 6 bases and the J gene lost 2 bases, with 21 bases spanning the gap. CDR3 size: 16 residues. The germline gives CDR1 SQVTM, CDR2 ANQGSEA. CDR3 bases: TGCAGCGTCCTGACCCTTTGGGGAGCTTCCACAGATACGCAGTATTTT. Translating gives CSVLTLWGASTDTQYF.

This chain links TRBV4-1 with TRBJ1-2, with a weak D call TRBD1 (6 bases). Trimming left V 4 bases short and J 4 bases short, with 19 bases between. CDR1 MGHRA and CDR2 YSYEKL come from the germline V gene. The CDR3 consists of 16 residues. CDR3 sequence reads: CASSPRTVSNFYGYTF. CDR3 DNA: TGCGCCAGCAGCCCCCGGACAGTCTCAAACTTCTATGGCTACACCTTC.

This clone showed up just a few times. The rearrangement joins TRBV27 to TRBJ2-6; D not resolved. In germline, CDR1 is MNHEY, CDR2 SMNVEV (reference sequence). The CDR3 is 17 amino acids. Trimming left V 1 base short and J 0 bases short, with 10 bases between. CDR3 bases: TGTGCCAGCAGTTTATTGTACGAGAGCTCTGGGGCCAACGTCCTGACTTTC. This translates into CASSLLYESSGANVLTF.

This chain joins TRBV7-3 and TRBJ2-2; 7 positions match TRBD2. V was pared by 2 bases and J by 2 bases, with 11 bases of the junction left unmatched. The CDR3 loop spans 18 amino acids. Germline V gives CDR1 SGHTA, CDR2 FQGTGA. This chain's CDR3 is CASSLAGDRGLNTGELFF. CDR3 sequence (DNA): TGTGCCAGCAGCTTAGCGGGGGACCGCGGGCTTAACACCGGGGAGCTGTTTTTT.

This sequence joins TRBV7-2 and TRBJ2-7, with D perhaps assigned TRBD1 or TRBD2 (6 bases each). V lost 5 bases and J 5 bases, leaving 13 bases between the germline ends. There are 13 residues in the CDR3. Germline lookup yields CDR1 SGHTA and CDR2 FQGNSA. CDR3 DNA: TGTGCCAGCAGCCCACAGGGCGGGGACGAGCAGTACTTC. Its protein is CASSPQGGDEQYF.

The chain employs TRBV30 and TRBJ2-2; D is perhaps TRBD2 (5 bases). The CDR3 has 14 residues. CDR1 is GTSNPN and CDR2 is SVGIG in the germline V gene (reference sequence). CDR3 in DNA: TGTGCTACTCCCCGGCTAGCCCACACCGGGGAGCTGTTTTTT. Its translation: CATPRLAHTGELFF.

This chain connects TRBV4-2 to TRBJ2-3, with 10 positions matching TRBD2. CDR1 LGHNA and CDR2 YNFKEQ come from the germline V gene. V was pared by 1 base and J by 0 bases, with 10 bases of the junction left unmatched. This CDR3 contains 19 residues. CDR3: CASSQGSGTSDSSTDTQYF. The CDR3 nucleotides read TGTGCCAGCAGCCAAGGATCCGGGACTAGCGACTCTAGCACAGATACGCAGTATTTT.

The table lists this clone with a few counts. The chain carries TRBV29-1 and TRBJ2-3, with D tentatively TRBD1 or TRBD2 (5 bases each). CDR1 is SQVTM, CDR2 ANQGSEA, per germline. The CDR3 sequence is 14 residues long. This chain's CDR3 is CAGSSRGGTDTQYF. CDR3 nucleotide sequence: TGCGCCGGGTCGTCTAGGGGAGGCACAGATACGCAGTATTTT.

This clone was seen more than once but under ten times. Different DNA sequences within this sample yield the same CDR3. The V gene is TRBV27, the J gene TRBJ2-5, with a possible D match to TRBD1 (6 bases). Germline V gene data show CDR1 as MNHEY and CDR2 as SMNVEV (reference sequence). The CDR3 runs 12 residues. Trimming stripped 6 bases from V and 5 bases from J, with 10 bases between. The DNA of the CDR3 is TGTGCCAGCAGGAATAGGGGGGAGACCCAGTACTTC. This encodes CASRNRGETQYF.

Here the CDR3 DNA reads TGTGCCAGCAGCTCCAAACGCGGGATAGCCAAAAACATTCAGTACTTC. Translated: CASSSKRGIAKNIQYF. This chain joins TRBV27 and TRBJ2-4; possible D gene TRBD2, 6 bases. Trimming took 6 bases from V and 0 from J, leaving 15 bases between them. Looked up from germline, CDR1 is MNHEY and CDR2 is SMNVEV (reference sequence). This CDR3 has 16 residues.

This clone was seen only a few times. The rearrangement joins TRBV5-4 to TRBJ1-2; perhaps TRBD1 as D (5 bases). The CDR3 covers 14 residues. Germline loops: CDR1 SGHNT, CDR2 YYREEE (reference sequence). Trimming left V 4 bases short and J 3 bases short, with 13 bases between. CDR3 loop: CASSVSGWDYGYTF. CDR3 DNA sequence: TGTGCCAGCAGCGTTTCAGGGTGGGACTATGGCTACACCTTC. Complete variable domain (other parts from reference TRBV5-4 and TRBJ1-2): ETGVTQSPTHLIKTRGQQVTLRCSSQSGHNTVSWYQQALGQGPQFIFQYYREEENGRGNFPPRFSGLQFPNYSSELNVNALELDDSALYLCASSVSGWDYGYTFGSGTRLTVV.

This clone was counted only a few times. The sample carries other DNA sequences with the same CDR3. The rearrangement links TRBV11-2 to TRBJ1-2; TRBD1 agrees at 7 bases. The germline gives CDR1 SGHAT, CDR2 FQNNGV. CDR3 length: 14 amino acids. J gave up 3 bases and V 0 bases, and 1 base lay outside the gene matches. The CDR3 reads CASSLDTGDYGYTF. Written as DNA, the CDR3 is TGTGCCAGCAGCTTAGATACAGGGGACTATGGCTACACCTTC.

The chain uses TRBV5-1 and TRBJ2-3; D is unclear. The germline V gene encodes CDR1 SGHRS and CDR2 YFSETQ. CDR3 length: 14 amino acids. V shed 6 bases and J shed 1 base, with 12 bases lying between them. The CDR3 DNA sequence: TGCGCCAGCATGTCGCAGGTGGGCACAGATACGCAGTATTTT. Translation gives CASMSQVGTDTQYF.

V is TRBV7-2 and J is TRBJ2-7; 11 nucleotides line up with TRBD2. The germline gives CDR1 SGHTA, CDR2 FQGNSA. The CDR3 length is 16 residues. Germline trimming cut 7 bases from V and 6 bases from J; bases unmatched to any gene: 14. CDR3 sequence reads: CASTQSGTSGGTEQYF. The CDR3 DNA reads TGTGCCAGCACTCAGTCCGGGACTAGCGGAGGGACCGAGCAGTACTTC.

V usage is TRBV19 and J usage is TRBJ2-1, with TRBD2 matching over 10 bases. The length of the CDR3 is 17 residues. Germline V gene lookup returns CDR1 LNHDA and CDR2 SQIVND (reference sequence). Losses at the gene ends were 5 bases for V and 4 bases for J; bases not matched to a gene: 11. The CDR3 bases are TGTGCCAGTAGTCCCTCGTTTTCTAGCGGGAGATACAATGAGCAGTTCTTC. It is translated as CASSPSFSSGRYNEQFF.

The chain uses TRBV7-2 and TRBJ2-3; the match to TRBD2 covers 10 bases. The V gene's germline CDR1 is SGHTA and CDR2 FQGNSA. This CDR3 has 16 amino acids. V dropped 6 bases and J dropped 0; count of bases not matched to a gene: 6. This chain's CDR3 is CASRLTSGESTDTQYF. The CDR3 DNA sequence: TGTGCCAGCAGGCTTACTAGCGGGGAGAGCACAGATACGCAGTATTTT.

The sample holds a few counts of this clone. The CDR3 reads CACRADTDTQYF. The CDR3 DNA follows: TGTGCCTGCCGAGCGGACACAGATACGCAGTATTTT. This chain joins TRBV2 and TRBJ2-3; D is perhaps TRBD2 (5 bases). V shed 11 bases and J shed 2 bases, with 11 bases lying between them. The CDR3 covers 12 residues. The germline gives CDR1 SNHLY, CDR2 FYNNEI.

The chain combines TRBV6-5 with TRBJ1-2; 8 bases are a match to TRBD1. This CDR3 spans 16 amino acids. Trimming cost V 2 bases and J 1 base; bases outside gene matches: 6. The germline V gene encodes CDR1 MNHEY and CDR2 SVGAGI. The chain's CDR3 is CASSYVQGALNYGYTF. The CDR3 nucleotides are TGTGCCAGCAGTTACGTTCAGGGGGCGCTTAACTATGGCTACACCTTC.

CDR3 sequence: CASKRGTDTQYF. Written as DNA, the CDR3 is TGTGCCAGCAAGAGGGGCACAGATACGCAGTATTTT. The chain employs TRBV2 and TRBJ2-3, with D perhaps TRBD2 (5 bases). With 7 bases removed from V and 1 base from J, the gap between germline ends came to 6 bases. CDR1 SNHLY and CDR2 FYNNEI come from the germline V gene. The CDR3 length is 12 residues.

Note on this clone: This specimen includes other DNA sequences encoding the same CDR3. The rearrangement links TRBV28 to TRBJ1-5; D is perhaps TRBD1 (5 bases). Looked up from germline, CDR1 is MDHEN and CDR2 is SYDVKM. Trimming stripped 5 bases from V and 4 bases from J, with 12 bases between. CDR3 size: 14 residues. CDR3 bases: TGTGCCAGCAGTGGTGGGGGAGGGAATCAGCCCCAGCATTTT. It encodes CASSGGGGNQPQHF.

CDR3 region: CASSLGPSDQPQHF. CDR3 bases: TGCGCCAGCAGCTTGGGGCCCTCGGATCAGCCCCAGCATTTT. The chain combines TRBV5-1 with TRBJ1-5, with unresolved D. This CDR3 has 14 amino acids. Trimming removed 0 bases from V and 5 bases from J, with 9 bases in between. Germline V gene sequence: CDR1 SGHRS, CDR2 YFSETQ. Full variable domain (rest looked up from reference TRBV5-1 and TRBJ1-5): KAGVTQTPRYLIKTRGQQVTLSCSPISGHRSVSWYQQTPGQGLQFLFEYFSETQRNKGNFPGRFSGRQFSNSRSEMNVSTLELGDSALYLCASSLGPSDQPQHFGDGTRLSIL.

This sequence joins TRBV7-3 and TRBJ2-3; possibly TRBD1 or TRBD2 for D (5 bases each). Per the germline V gene, CDR1 is SGHTA and CDR2 is FQGTGA. The V gene lost 1 base and the J gene lost 3 bases, with 14 bases spanning the gap. The CDR3 is made up of 16 amino acids. The CDR3 here is CASSLNSGGGTDTQYF. CDR3 DNA sequence: TGTGCCAGCAGCTTAAATTCTGGGGGTGGGACAGATACGCAGTATTTT.